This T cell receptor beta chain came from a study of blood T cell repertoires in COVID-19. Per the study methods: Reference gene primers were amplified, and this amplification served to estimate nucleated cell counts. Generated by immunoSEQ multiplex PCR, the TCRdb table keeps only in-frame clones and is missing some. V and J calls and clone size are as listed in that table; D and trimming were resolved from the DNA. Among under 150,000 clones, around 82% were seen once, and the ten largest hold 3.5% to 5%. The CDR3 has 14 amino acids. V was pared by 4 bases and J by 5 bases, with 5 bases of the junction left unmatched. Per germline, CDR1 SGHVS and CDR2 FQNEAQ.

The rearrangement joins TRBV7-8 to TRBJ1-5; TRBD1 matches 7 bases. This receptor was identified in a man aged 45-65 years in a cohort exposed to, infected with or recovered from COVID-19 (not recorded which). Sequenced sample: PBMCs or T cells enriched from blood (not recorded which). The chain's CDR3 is CASSSRQGHQPQHF. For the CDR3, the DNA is TGTGCCAGCAGCTCGCGACAGGGTCATCAGCCCCAGCATTTT. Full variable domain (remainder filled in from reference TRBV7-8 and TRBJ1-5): GAGVSQSPRYKVAKRGQDVALRCDPISGHVSLFWYQQALGQGPEFLTYFQNEAQLDKSGLPSDRFFAERPEGSVSTLKIQRTQQEDSAVYLCASSSRQGHQPQHFGDGTRLSIL.